This passage covers 32 T cell receptor beta chains from one sample sequenced in a study of blood T cell repertoires in COVID-19. Produced via immunoSEQ multiplex PCR; TCRdb's table is partial and in-frame only. The sample holds about 200,000 clones, about 86% seen once. Sequencing was carried out using PBMCs or T cells enriched from blood (not recorded which). The receptors stem from a woman between 35 and 50 years old with acute COVID-19.

The chain has TRBV30 and TRBJ2-1, with 11 positions matching TRBD2. The germline gives CDR1 GTSNPN, CDR2 SVGIG (reference sequence). With 2 bases clipped from V and 3 bases from J, the junction kept 12 bases outside the gene matches. This CDR3 comprises 18 residues. The CDR3 bases are TGTGCCTGGAGTACAAAATTACTGACTAGCGGGATCTACAATGAGCAGTTCTTC. Its protein is CAWSTKLLTSGIYNEQFF.

The rearrangement uses TRBV3-1 (or the pseudogene TRBV3-2) and TRBJ2-5, with no clear D. With 1 base removed from V and 7 bases from J, the gap between germline ends came to 10 bases. This CDR3 comprises 13 residues. Looked up from germline, CDR1 is LGHDT and CDR2 is YNNKEL (reference sequence). The CDR3 nucleotides are TGTGCCAGCAGCCAAGGACCCTCAGGGACCCAGTACTTC. Amino acids: CASSQGPSGTQYF.

There are a few counts of this clone. The rearrangement joins TRBV2 to TRBJ2-5; tentative D call: TRBD2 (5 bases). V was clipped by 2 bases and J by 3 bases, with 13 bases between them. The CDR3 runs 15 residues. CDR1 and CDR2 from the germline V gene are SNHLY and FYNNEI. The CDR3 protein is CASSEQVMREETQYF. CDR3 nucleotides: TGTGCCAGCAGTGAACAAGTTATGAGGGAAGAGACCCAGTACTTC.

The chain has TRBV10-3 and TRBJ2-5; a possible D gene is TRBD1 (5 bases). The germline V gene encodes CDR1 ENHRY and CDR2 SYGVKD. CDR3 length: 13 amino acids. V lost 0 bases and J lost 4, with 6 bases in between. The CDR3 here is CAISESRGETQYF. DNA of the CDR3: TGTGCCATCAGTGAGTCTAGGGGAGAGACCCAGTACTTC.

The rearrangement uses TRBV11-2 and TRBJ1-6, with D unresolved. The germline CDR1 and CDR2 sequences are SGHAT and FQNNGV. The CDR3 is made up of 14 amino acids. Trimming removed 5 bases at V and 7 bases at J, with 12 bases between. CDR3 nucleotides: TGTGCCAGCAGCAACACACAGATGAATTCACCCCTCCACTTT. Translation: CASSNTQMNSPLHF.

The V gene is TRBV7-2, the J gene TRBJ2-2, with D possibly matching TRBD2 (6 bases). This CDR3 has 15 residues. Germline V gene data show CDR1 as SGHTA and CDR2 as FQGNSA. V was cut by 3 bases and J by 8 bases, with 16 bases left in between. CDR3 DNA sequence: TGTGCCAGCAGCTTTACCGGGACTTCCCAGGGGGAGCTGTTTTTT. Translated: CASSFTGTSQGELFF.

The chain is built from TRBV19 and TRBJ2-5, with 10 bases identical to TRBD2. Germline loops: CDR1 LNHDA, CDR2 SQIVND (reference sequence). The V gene end was trimmed by 3 bases and the J gene end by 4 bases; junction bases not matched to a gene: 14. The CDR3 has 18 amino acids. CDR3 coding DNA: TGTGCCAGTAGTATCAGGCTAGCGGGAGTTCTGTTACGAGAGACCCAGTACTTC. Translation: CASSIRLAGVLLRETQYF.

The chain recombines TRBV3-1 (or the pseudogene TRBV3-2) with TRBJ2-3, with TRBD2 matching over 15 bases. V trimming: 2 bases; J trimming: 8 bases; junction bases outside the gene matches: 2. Germline CDR1 and CDR2: LGHDT and YNNKEL (reference sequence). The CDR3 loop spans 15 amino acids. CDR3 sequence (DNA): TGTGCCAGCAGCCAATGGACTAGCGGGAGGGTTACGCAGTATTTT. The encoded protein is CASSQWTSGRVTQYF.

This clone was seen a few times. The chain has TRBV2 and TRBJ2-1; 10 bases line up with TRBD2. There are 15 residues in the CDR3. Germline CDR1 SNHLY, CDR2 FYNNEI. With 5 bases clipped from V and 6 bases from J, the junction kept 7 bases outside the gene matches. Written as DNA, the CDR3 is TGTGCCAGCAGTCCCAGCGGGAGGGCCGTCAATGAGCAGTTCTTC. It translates to CASSPSGRAVNEQFF.

The V gene is TRBV29-1, the J gene TRBJ2-1, with D possibly being TRBD2 (5 bases). From germline, CDR1 is SQVTM and CDR2 ANQGSEA. The CDR3 consists of 15 residues. The V end lost 2 bases, the J end lost 3 bases, and 14 bases lay between the germline ends. CDR3 nucleotide sequence: TGCAGCGTTGAACGGACGGCGGGCCTCTACAATGAGCAGTTCTTC. Its protein product is CSVERTAGLYNEQFF.

V gene TRBV14 combines with J gene TRBJ1-4, with TRBD1 matching 7 bases. Germline loops: CDR1 SGHDN, CDR2 FVKESK. After removal of 4 bases from V and 3 bases from J, the junction contained 5 bases not matched to a gene. This CDR3 is built from 15 residues. CDR3 in DNA: TGTGCCAGCAGCCTACAGAGGGGGCCTAATGAAAAACTGTTTTTT. Translating it yields CASSLQRGPNEKLFF.

The chain has TRBV10-3 and TRBJ1-3; a weak D match, TRBD1 (6 bases). This CDR3 is built from 15 residues. Germline V CDR1 and CDR2: ENHRY, SYGVKD. The germline V and J ends were trimmed by 0 bases and 0 bases, with 6 bases remaining between them. The chain's CDR3 is CAISESGGSGNTIYF. For the CDR3, the DNA is TGTGCCATCAGTGAGTCAGGGGGCTCTGGAAACACCATATATTTT.

This clone has only a few counts. The chain is built from TRBV7-9 and TRBJ2-7; D possibly corresponds to TRBD1 (5 bases). This CDR3 comprises 14 residues. Trimming took off 5 bases at V and 0 bases at J, with 11 bases between the two ends. The germline V gene encodes CDR1 SEHNR and CDR2 FQNEAQ (reference sequence). In DNA form, the CDR3 reads TGTGCCAGCAGCCAGGGTGGCAGCTCCTACGAGCAGTACTTC. It yields the protein CASSQGGSSYEQYF.

The chain joins TRBV7-8 to TRBJ2-7; D remains ambiguous. Germline V gene data show CDR1 as SGHVS and CDR2 as FQNEAQ. CDR3 length equals 13 residues. V dropped 1 base and J dropped 5 bases, with 9 bases sitting between them. CDR3 bases: TGTGCCAGCAGCTTAGGGCAGGTCGACGAGCAGTACTTC. This gives the protein CASSLGQVDEQYF. The full variable domain, completed using reference TRBV7-8 and TRBJ2-7, is GAGVSQSPRYKVAKRGQDVALRCDPISGHVSLFWYQQALGQGPEFLTYFQNEAQLDKSGLPSDRFFAERPEGSVSTLKIQRTQQEDSAVYLCASSLGQVDEQYFGPGTRLTVT.

The chain carries TRBV6-1 and TRBJ2-1; TRBD2 matches at 9 bases. The CDR3 consists of 14 residues. The V gene's germline CDR1 is MNHNS and CDR2 SASEGT. The J segment lost 8 bases and the V segment lost 2 bases, leaving 4 bases of the junction unmatched. The CDR3 is CASSEQREVHEQFF. In DNA, the CDR3 is TGTGCCAGCAGTGAACAGCGGGAGGTGCATGAGCAGTTCTTC.

The genes are TRBV7-8 and TRBJ2-7; TRBD1 matches at 8 bases. The length of the CDR3 is 14 residues. From germline, CDR1 is SGHVS and CDR2 FQNEAQ. With 2 bases clipped from V and 4 bases from J, the junction kept 4 bases outside the gene matches. The CDR3 here is CASSLLQGAYEQYF. In DNA, the CDR3 is TGTGCCAGCAGCTTATTGCAGGGGGCATACGAGCAGTACTTC.

This clone showed up just once. This rearrangement joins TRBV11-2 to TRBJ1-2, with TRBD1 as a possible D gene (6 bases). Germline V gives CDR1 SGHAT, CDR2 FQNNGV. V lost 3 bases, J lost 7 bases, and 15 bases lay in between. CDR3 length: 14 amino acids. The CDR3 reads CASSFPRGPSGYTF. DNA for the CDR3: TGTGCCAGCAGCTTTCCCAGGGGACCGAGTGGCTACACCTTC.

The chain recombines TRBV7-9 with TRBJ2-1; 8 nucleotides match TRBD1. CDR3 length equals 18 residues. Per germline, CDR1 SEHNR and CDR2 FQNEAQ (reference sequence). With 1 base clipped from V and 5 bases from J, the junction kept 13 bases outside the gene matches. In DNA form, the CDR3 reads TGTGCCAGCAGCTTAGTGTTTACAGGGGGACAAACGAACAATGAGCAGTTCTTC. This gives the protein CASSLVFTGGQTNNEQFF.

This clone appeared a few times. The V call is TRBV15, the J call TRBJ2-1, with D unclear. The V and J ends lost 0 bases and 12 bases respectively, with 12 bases between them. The CDR3 extends over 13 amino acids. Germline V gives CDR1 LNHNV, CDR2 YYDKDF (reference sequence). The CDR3 DNA reads TGTGCCACCAGCAGAGACCCTGGGCGCACGCAGTTCTTC. Translating gives CATSRDPGRTQFF.

J is TRBJ1-2 and V is TRBV2; D is perhaps TRBD1 (6 bases). The CDR3 is made up of 17 amino acids. In germline, CDR1 is SNHLY, CDR2 FYNNEI. V was trimmed by 2 bases and J by 6 bases, leaving 22 bases between them. The CDR3 protein is CASSENRQVSSGHGYTF. DNA of the CDR3: TGTGCCAGCAGTGAAAACCGACAGGTTTCTTCCGGGCATGGCTACACCTTC. Full variable domain (rest looked up from reference TRBV2 and TRBJ1-2): EPEVTQTPSHQVTQMGQEVILRCVPISNHLYFYWYRQILGQKVEFLVSFYNNEISEKSEIFDDQFSVERPDGSNFTLKIRSTKLEDSAMYFCASSENRQVSSGHGYTFGSGTRLTVV.

The rearrangement joins TRBV9 to TRBJ2-1; 7 bases are a match to TRBD1. CDR3 length: 15 amino acids. Germline CDR1 is SGDLS and CDR2 is YYNGEE. With 0 bases clipped from V and 10 bases from J, the junction kept 10 bases outside the gene matches. The CDR3 DNA reads as TGTGCCAGCAGCGTAGGTCAGGGGTTGGACAGGGAGCAGTTCTTC. This gives the protein CASSVGQGLDREQFF.

This chain joins TRBV6-5 and TRBJ2-1; a weak D match, TRBD1 (6 bases). Germline CDR1 and CDR2: MNHEY and SVGAGI. There are 15 residues in the CDR3. Deletions cut 8 bases from V and 0 bases from J, with 14 bases between. The CDR3: CASGRRGSSYNEQFF. The DNA for the CDR3 is TGTGCCAGCGGACGCAGGGGAAGCTCCTACAATGAGCAGTTCTTC.

This sequence joins TRBV2 and TRBJ1-2; unclear D gene. This CDR3 is 13 amino acids long. Trimming took 5 bases from V and 5 from J, leaving 12 bases between them. Germline assignment: CDR1 SNHLY and CDR2 FYNNEI. The CDR3 loop reads CASSPGIVYGYTF. The CDR3 bases are TGTGCCAGCAGTCCGGGTATCGTATATGGCTACACCTTC.

This rearrangement joins TRBV27 to TRBJ1-5; 9 bases line up with TRBD1. CDR1 and CDR2 from the germline V gene are MNHEY and SMNVEV (reference sequence). The CDR3 loop spans 14 amino acids. J was trimmed by 7 bases and V by 10 bases; bases with no gene match: 11. CDR3 nucleotides: TGTGCCACCTCAGGGGGAACAGGGGGCCAGCCCCAGCATTTT. Protein sequence: CATSGGTGGQPQHF.

The chain has TRBV7-7 and TRBJ2-2; 10 nucleotides agree with TRBD2. J lost 6 bases, V lost 4 bases, and 11 bases had no gene match. The CDR3 has 17 residues. Germline CDR1 is SSHAT and CDR2 is FNYEAQ (reference sequence). This CDR3 is CASSSRPSGSYSGELFF. In DNA form, the CDR3 reads TGTGCCAGCAGCTCACGACCTAGCGGGAGTTATTCCGGGGAGCTGTTTTTT.

To note about this clone: A read error may produce the germline difference seen at one junction end. This chain connects TRBV20-1 to TRBJ2-1; 12 bases match TRBD2. Germline CDR1 and CDR2: DFQATT and SNEGSKA (reference sequence). This CDR3 region has 18 residues. The CDR3 bases are TGCAGTGCTAGTACCCCCCGAGATTGGGCTAGCGGGAGGGCCGGATATCTCTTC. Amino acids: CSASTPRDWASGRAGYLF.

This clone was seen a few times. In DNA form, the CDR3 reads TGTGCCAGCAGTTCATATCTTGGGGGAGGGAATGAGCAGTTCTTC. Translated: CASSSYLGGGNEQFF. This chain links TRBV6-2 or TRBV6-3 with TRBJ2-1, with 7 bases matching TRBD2. The CDR3 spans 15 residues. Germline V gives CDR1 MNHEY, CDR2 SVGEGT. J was trimmed by 7 bases and V by 4 bases; bases with no gene match: 10.

This sequence joins TRBV29-1 and TRBJ2-1; 12 bases match TRBD2. Germline assignment: CDR1 SQVTM and CDR2 ANQGSEA. Trimming at V came to 3 bases and at J to 7 bases, leaving 4 bases not matched to a gene. The CDR3 runs to 14 residues. CDR3 residues: CSVERGTSGNEQFF. In DNA form, the CDR3 reads TGCAGCGTTGAGAGGGGGACTAGCGGGAATGAGCAGTTCTTC.

The rearrangement links TRBV28 to TRBJ2-1, with 10 bases identical to TRBD2. This CDR3 contains 22 residues. V shed 3 bases, J shed 2 bases, and the junction held 22 bases outside the gene matches. Germline V gene sequence: CDR1 MDHEN, CDR2 SYDVKM. The CDR3 nucleotides are TGTGCCAGCAGTTTTAATGGGTCGGGGAGCGGGAGGGCCTTATATACCTACAATGAGCAGTTCTTC. It encodes CASSFNGSGSGRALYTYNEQFF.

The chain carries TRBV29-1 and TRBJ2-2, with D tentatively TRBD2 (6 bases). Deletions cut 7 bases from V and 4 bases from J, with 13 bases between. From germline, CDR1 is SQVTM and CDR2 ANQGSEA. The CDR3 has 13 amino acids. CDR3 residues: CSGEVRITGELFF. CDR3 in DNA: TGCAGCGGGGAGGTCCGAATCACCGGGGAGCTGTTTTTT.

The chain has TRBV5-1 and TRBJ2-3; D gene unclear. V lost 5 bases and J lost 6, with 16 bases in between. This CDR3 is 14 amino acids long. CDR1 is SGHRS, CDR2 YFSETQ, per germline. The CDR3 here is CASSFGPPEDTQYF. The CDR3, as DNA: TGCGCCAGCAGTTTTGGGCCCCCAGAGGATACGCAGTATTTT.

The rearrangement links TRBV13 to TRBJ1-1, with D perhaps TRBD1 (5 bases). The V and J ends lost 1 base and 5 bases respectively, with 17 bases between them. The germline V gene has CDR1 PRHDT and CDR2 FYEKMQ (reference sequence). The CDR3 has 16 amino acids. The CDR3 loop reads CASSLDPQGGKTEAFF. CDR3 DNA: TGTGCCAGCAGCTTAGATCCCCAGGGCGGGAAGACTGAAGCTTTCTTT.